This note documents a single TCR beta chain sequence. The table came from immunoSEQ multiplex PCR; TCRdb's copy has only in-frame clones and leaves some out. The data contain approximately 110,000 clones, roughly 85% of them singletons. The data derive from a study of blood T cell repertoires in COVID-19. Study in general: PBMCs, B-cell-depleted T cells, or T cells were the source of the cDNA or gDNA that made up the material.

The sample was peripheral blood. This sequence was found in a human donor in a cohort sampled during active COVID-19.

CDR3 bases: TGTGCCAGTAGTACCCCAACAGGACGTTACACCGGGGAGCTGTTTTTT. Translation gives CASSTPTGRYTGELFF. The chain links TRBV19 to TRBJ2-2; a weak D match, TRBD1 (5 bases). V was pared by 4 bases and J by 3 bases, with 15 bases between. This CDR3 is 16 amino acids long. CDR1 is LNHDA, CDR2 SQIVND, per germline (reference sequence).